This TCR beta chain was recovered during a study of cytomegalovirus exposure and HLA in healthy donors. Trimming took 8 bases from V and 7 from J; bases not matched to a gene: 10. Per germline, CDR1 LNHDA and CDR2 SQIVND (reference sequence). There are 16 residues in the CDR3. It was with 60 Vbeta and 13 Jbeta primers that the PCR ran. TCRdb's table, derived via immunoSEQ multiplex PCR, lists solely in-frame clones and lacks some. The table records roughly 20,000 clones, under 85% of them present only once. The source material was PBMCs. This receptor was obtained from a human donor in good health. The V gene is TRBV19, the J gene TRBJ2-1; 14 bases fit TRBD2. For the CDR3, the DNA is TGTGCCAGTGGGGGGAGGGGGACTAGCGGGAGAAATGAGCAGTTCTTC. Its translation is CASGGRGTSGRNEQFF.